This T cell receptor (beta chain) originates from a study of OX40 agonist ivuxolimab in advanced cancers. Study as a whole: Those treated in dose escalation had hepatocellular carcinoma, melanoma, renal cell cancer or head and neck cancer. The eligibility criteria allowed prior anti-PD-1, anti-PD-L1 or anti-CTLA-4 therapy, and around 40% had some. General study points: Dose levels from 0.1 to 3.0 mg/kg saw CD4+ and CD8+ blood T cells expand clonally by week 6.

Libraries were prepared by immunoSEQ multiplex PCR; TCRdb keeps only in-frame clonotypes and omits some of them. The data show about 82,000 clones, with around 89% seen just once and about 7.7% held by the top ten. Autoimmune disease history or systemic immunosuppression was exclusionary. The CDR3 runs 12 residues. The germline V gene has CDR1 SEHNR and CDR2 FQNEAQ (reference sequence). The V end was cut by 3 bases, the J end by 2 bases, with 4 bases between. This clone has only a few counts. What it binds is not known. This sample also contains other DNA sequences that code for the same CDR3. The source of this sequence is an adult with an advanced solid tumor such as melanoma, head and neck, liver or kidney cancer. The genes are TRBV7-9 and TRBJ2-5; D remains ambiguous. The sequencing used CD4+ or CD8+ T cells sorted from blood, collected in a trial of the OX40 agonist ivuxolimab. The CDR3 bases are TGTGCCAGCAGCTTCATTCAAGAGACCCAGTACTTC. Translation gives CASSFIQETQYF.